This T cell receptor beta chain came from a study of blood T cells in healthy people across ages. Study-level information: The template switching approach captured approximately one barcoded beta molecule for every two T cells.

This clonotype was detected many times. What it binds is not known. Every participating donor contributed about 10 milliliters of peripheral blood through a draw. V was pared by 3 bases and J by 4 bases, with 5 bases of the junction left unmatched. CDR1 and CDR2 (germline): SQVTM, ANQGSEA. CDR3 length equals 13 residues. Using a J-beta primer mix together with a sample-barcoded 5' primer, a second PCR was run for roughly 6 to 12 cycles. Tags on each cDNA molecule came from a template-switch adaptor with 12 random nucleotides. TCRdb reprocessed the 5' RACE reads with MiXCR, giving one entry per CDR3 protein. The sample lists 920,000 or so distinct CDR3 sequences; 40% to 50% were seen once. Study-wide results and limits: A greater number of naive CD4+ cells and higher diversity distinguished long-lived donors from aged donors.

Sequencing was carried out using blood. The chain employs TRBV29-1 and TRBJ2-7, with 8 bases identical to TRBD1. The receptor was derived from an older woman in good health. The CDR3 sequence: CSVETGELYEQYF. The DNA of the CDR3 is TGCAGCGTTGAGACAGGGGAGTTGTACGAGCAGTACTTC.